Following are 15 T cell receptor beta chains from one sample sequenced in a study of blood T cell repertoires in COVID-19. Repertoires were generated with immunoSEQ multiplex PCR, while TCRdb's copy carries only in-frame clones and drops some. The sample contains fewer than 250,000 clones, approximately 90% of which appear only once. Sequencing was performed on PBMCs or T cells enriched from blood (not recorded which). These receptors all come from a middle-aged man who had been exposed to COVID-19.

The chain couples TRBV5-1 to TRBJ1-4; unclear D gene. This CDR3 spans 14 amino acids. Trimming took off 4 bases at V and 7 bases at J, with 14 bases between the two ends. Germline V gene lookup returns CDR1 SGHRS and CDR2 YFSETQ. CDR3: CASSPSGFGEKLFF. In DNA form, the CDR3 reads TGCGCCAGCAGCCCGTCGGGGTTTGGTGAAAAACTGTTTTTT. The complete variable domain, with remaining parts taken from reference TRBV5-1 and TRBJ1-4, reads KAGVTQTPRYLIKTRGQQVTLSCSPISGHRSVSWYQQTPGQGLQFLFEYFSETQRNKGNFPGRFSGRQFSNSRSEMNVSTLELGDSALYLCASSPSGFGEKLFFGSGTQLSVL.

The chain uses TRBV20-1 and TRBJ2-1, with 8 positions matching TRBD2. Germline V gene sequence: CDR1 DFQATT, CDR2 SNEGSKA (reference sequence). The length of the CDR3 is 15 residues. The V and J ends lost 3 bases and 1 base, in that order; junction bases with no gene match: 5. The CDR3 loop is CSASGLAGSYNEQFF. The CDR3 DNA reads TGCAGTGCTAGTGGTCTAGCGGGTTCCTACAATGAGCAGTTCTTC.

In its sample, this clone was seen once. CDR3 amino acids: CASSQNGYTF. The CDR3 DNA is TGTGCCAGCAGCCAAAATGGCTACACCTTC. This chain joins TRBV11-2 and TRBJ1-2; D not certain. The ends were cut back, 5 bases at V and 6 bases at J, with 4 bases in the middle. Germline CDR1 reads SGHAT; CDR2 reads FQNNGV. The CDR3 extends over 10 amino acids.

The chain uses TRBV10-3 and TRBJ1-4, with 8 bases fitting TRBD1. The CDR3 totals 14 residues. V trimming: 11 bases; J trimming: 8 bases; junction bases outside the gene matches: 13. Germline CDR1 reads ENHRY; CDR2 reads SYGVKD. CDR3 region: CAVWSGQGSEKLFF. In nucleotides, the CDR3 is TGTGCCGTTTGGAGCGGACAGGGAAGCGAAAAACTGTTTTTT.

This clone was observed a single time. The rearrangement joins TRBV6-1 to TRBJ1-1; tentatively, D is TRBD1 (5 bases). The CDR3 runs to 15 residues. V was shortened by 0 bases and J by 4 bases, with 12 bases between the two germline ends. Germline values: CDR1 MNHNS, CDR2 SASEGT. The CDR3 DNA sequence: TGTGCCAGCAGTGAAGCTCTAGGCAGGGCCACTGAAGCTTTCTTT. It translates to CASSEALGRATEAFF.

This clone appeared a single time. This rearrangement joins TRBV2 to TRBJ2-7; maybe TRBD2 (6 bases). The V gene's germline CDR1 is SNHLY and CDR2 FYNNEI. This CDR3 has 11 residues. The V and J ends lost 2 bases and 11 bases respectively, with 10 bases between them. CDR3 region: CASSEQGEEYF. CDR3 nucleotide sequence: TGTGCCAGCAGTGAACAAGGGGAGGAGTACTTC.

CDR3 protein: CASSFLRGYEQYV. Written as DNA, the CDR3 is TGTGCCAGCAGTTTCCTCAGGGGGTACGAGCAGTACGTC. The chain employs TRBV27 and TRBJ2-7; TRBD1 agrees at 7 bases. Germline V gene lookup returns CDR1 MNHEY and CDR2 SMNVEV (reference sequence). V was pared by 3 bases and J by 4 bases, with 3 bases of the junction left unmatched. The CDR3 has 13 amino acids.

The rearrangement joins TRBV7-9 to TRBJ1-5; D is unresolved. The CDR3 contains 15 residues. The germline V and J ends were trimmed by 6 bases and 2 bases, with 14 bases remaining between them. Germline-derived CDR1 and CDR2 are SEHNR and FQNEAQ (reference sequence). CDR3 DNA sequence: TGTGCCAGCAGTCTCGACGGGAGTGGCAATCAGCCCCAGCATTTT. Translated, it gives CASSLDGSGNQPQHF.

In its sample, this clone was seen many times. The CDR3 sequence: CASSYDRHNQPQHF. In nucleotides, the CDR3 is TGTGCCAGCAGTTATGACAGACACAATCAGCCCCAGCATTTT. J is TRBJ1-5 and V is TRBV6-5, with D perhaps matching TRBD1 (5 bases). This CDR3 is 14 amino acids long. In germline, CDR1 is MNHEY, CDR2 SVGAGI. Trimming removed 3 bases from V and 3 bases from J, with 9 bases in between.

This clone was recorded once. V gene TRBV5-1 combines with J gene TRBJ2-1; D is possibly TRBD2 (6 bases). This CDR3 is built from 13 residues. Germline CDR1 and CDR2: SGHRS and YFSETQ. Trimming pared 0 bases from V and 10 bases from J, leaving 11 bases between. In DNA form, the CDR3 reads TGCGCCAGCAGCTTGGCGCAGGGAGGAGAGCAGTTCTTC. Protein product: CASSLAQGGEQFF.

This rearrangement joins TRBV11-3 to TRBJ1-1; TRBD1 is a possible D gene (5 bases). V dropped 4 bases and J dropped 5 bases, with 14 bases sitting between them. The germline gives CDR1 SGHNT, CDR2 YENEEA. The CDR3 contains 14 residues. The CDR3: CASSSSPQGTEAFF. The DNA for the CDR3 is TGTGCCAGCAGCTCCAGTCCTCAGGGAACTGAAGCTTTCTTT.

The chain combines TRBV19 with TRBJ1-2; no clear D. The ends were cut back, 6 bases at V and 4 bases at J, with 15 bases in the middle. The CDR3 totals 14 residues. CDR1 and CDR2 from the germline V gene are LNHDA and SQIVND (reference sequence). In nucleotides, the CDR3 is TGTGCCAGTAGAGCGGGCGCTTTTGGCTATGGCTACACCTTC. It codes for CASRAGAFGYGYTF.

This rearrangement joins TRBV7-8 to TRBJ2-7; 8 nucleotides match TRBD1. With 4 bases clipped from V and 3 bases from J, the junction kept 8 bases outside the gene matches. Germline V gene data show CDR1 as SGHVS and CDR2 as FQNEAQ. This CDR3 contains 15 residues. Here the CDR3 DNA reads TGTGCCAGCAGCTCGTCCCGGGACAGGAGCTACGAGCAGTACGTC. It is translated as CASSSSRDRSYEQYV.

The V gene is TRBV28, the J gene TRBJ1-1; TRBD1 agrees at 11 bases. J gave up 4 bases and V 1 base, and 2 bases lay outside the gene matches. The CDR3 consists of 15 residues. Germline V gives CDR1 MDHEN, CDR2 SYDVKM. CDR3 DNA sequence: TGTGCCAGCAGTTTATTGGGGACAGGGGGCACTGAAGCTTTCTTT. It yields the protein CASSLLGTGGTEAFF.

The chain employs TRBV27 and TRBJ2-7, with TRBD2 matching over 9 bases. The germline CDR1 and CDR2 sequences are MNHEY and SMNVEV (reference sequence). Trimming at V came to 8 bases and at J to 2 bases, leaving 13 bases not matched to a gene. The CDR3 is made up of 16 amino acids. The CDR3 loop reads CASPRPSGTETYEQYV. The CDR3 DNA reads TGTGCCAGCCCTCGCCCTAGCGGGACCGAAACCTACGAGCAGTACGTC.